Each of the 11 T cell receptor beta chains below was sequenced from the same sample in a study of technical replicates of blood from four donors (dated by TCRdb to 2016 to 2017). The library came from the immunoSEQ multiplex PCR assay. TCRdb carries this immuneACCESS record with in-frame sequences only. Its versions omit some clonotypes, under half of them owing to an unresolved V gene in the studies checked, with the rest unexplained. This sample has more than 65,000 clones in its table, and 90% to 95% of those were observed once. Of the sample, 0.41% falls within the top ten clones. The specimen was T cells isolated from PBMCs. These receptors were collected from a human donor in good health.

V gene TRBV19 combines with J gene TRBJ2-1; 7 bases line up with TRBD1. The CDR3 has 17 amino acids. The germline gives CDR1 LNHDA, CDR2 SQIVND (reference sequence). Unmatched junction bases numbered 7, after V lost 2 bases and J lost 0 bases. CDR3 protein: CASSITLGGFSYNEQFF. The CDR3 bases are TGTGCCAGTAGTATAACCCTAGGGGGCTTCTCCTACAATGAGCAGTTCTTC.

This rearrangement joins TRBV6-6 to TRBJ1-1; D not certain. V was clipped by 8 bases and J by 2 bases, with 6 bases between them. The CDR3 has 11 amino acids. The germline CDR1 and CDR2 sequences are MNHNY and SVGAGI (reference sequence). CDR3 sequence reads: CASGGNTEAFF. CDR3 DNA: TGTGCCAGCGGAGGAAACACTGAAGCTTTCTTT.

This chain connects TRBV11-2 to TRBJ2-1, with D uncertain. Germline CDR1 reads SGHAT; CDR2 reads FQNNGV. CDR3 size: 15 residues. V shed 2 bases and J shed 6 bases, with 14 bases lying between them. The CDR3 here is CASSLIAVIGNEQFF. The DNA for the CDR3 is TGTGCCAGCAGCTTAATTGCGGTAATAGGCAATGAGCAGTTCTTC.

The chain has TRBV10-3 and TRBJ1-3; unclear D gene. Germline loops: CDR1 ENHRY, CDR2 SYGVKD. V gave up 8 bases and J gave up 6 bases, with 14 bases separating them. The CDR3 is made up of 13 amino acids. In DNA, the CDR3 is TGTGCCATCGGAGCGGGATTAGAAAACACCATATATTTT. Translating gives CAIGAGLENTIYF.

V gene TRBV7-2 combines with J gene TRBJ2-2, with TRBD1 identical over 9 bases. The germline gives CDR1 SGHTA, CDR2 FQGNSA. V was pared by 2 bases and J by 4 bases, with 5 bases of the junction left unmatched. The CDR3 spans 16 residues. The CDR3 sequence: CASSLIGTGITGELFF. CDR3 nucleotides: TGTGCCAGCAGCTTAATTGGGACAGGGATCACCGGGGAGCTGTTTTTT.

The chain recombines TRBV2 with TRBJ2-7; 7 positions agree with TRBD1. This CDR3 contains 14 residues. Germline V CDR1 and CDR2: SNHLY, FYNNEI. V shed 6 bases, J shed 5 bases, and the junction held 10 bases outside the gene matches. The CDR3 sequence: CASRGSDRTHEQYF. CDR3 DNA: TGTGCCAGCAGAGGTTCGGACAGGACCCACGAGCAGTACTTC.

The J gene is TRBJ2-7, the V gene TRBV30; 7 bases line up with TRBD2. The CDR3 sequence is 15 residues long. V dropped 0 bases and J dropped 3; count of bases not matched to a gene: 8. CDR1 is GTSNPN, CDR2 SVGIG, per germline (reference sequence). The CDR3, as DNA: TGTGCCTGGAGTGTATTTGCGGGAGCTGGCTACGAGCAGTACTTC. Translating it yields CAWSVFAGAGYEQYF.

The chain uses TRBV4-2 and TRBJ2-1; 7 nucleotides align to TRBD1. The CDR3 covers 15 residues. Per germline, CDR1 LGHNA and CDR2 YNFKEQ. Trimming at V came to 1 base and at J to 7 bases, leaving 7 bases not matched to a gene. The CDR3 reads CASSQAEGAWNEQFF. The CDR3, as DNA: TGTGCCAGCAGCCAAGCAGAGGGGGCATGGAATGAGCAGTTCTTC.

This sequence joins TRBV7-9 and TRBJ2-7; 9 bases are shared with TRBD2. Per germline, CDR1 SEHNR and CDR2 FQNEAQ (reference sequence). J was trimmed by 5 bases and V by 6 bases; bases with no gene match: 8. This CDR3 comprises 14 residues. This CDR3 reads CASSFSGSVNEQYF. The CDR3 nucleotides read TGTGCCAGCAGTTTTAGCGGGAGCGTCAACGAGCAGTACTTC.

This clone has just a few counts. This chain connects TRBV10-2 to TRBJ2-6; no definite D call. The CDR3 sequence is 16 residues long. CDR1 is WSHSY, CDR2 SAAADI, per germline. The ends were cut back, 3 bases at V and 4 bases at J, with 13 bases in the middle. Here the CDR3 reads CASSDPPGSGANVLTF. The CDR3 DNA is TGCGCCAGCAGTGATCCCCCAGGCTCGGGGGCCAACGTCCTGACTTTC.

The chain recombines TRBV6-1 with TRBJ2-7; TRBD2 is a possible D gene (6 bases). Germline CDR1 reads MNHNS; CDR2 reads SASEGT. V lost 3 bases and J lost 7, with 10 bases in between. The CDR3 has 12 amino acids. In DNA, the CDR3 is TGTGCCAGCAGTGACAGGCGGGGTGAGCAGTACTTC. Residues: CASSDRRGEQYF.